The 26 T cell receptor beta chains given below trace back to one sample, sequenced in a study of cytomegalovirus exposure and HLA in healthy donors. Use of 60 Vbeta and 13 Jbeta primers characterized the PCR. Profiling relied on immunoSEQ multiplex PCR, and the TCRdb table lists in-frame clones only, not all of them. There are 100,000 to 120,000 clones in the sample; around 83% occur only once, and around 3.2% lies in the top ten. The sequenced sample was PBMCs. Receptor source: a woman aged 60-75 years in good health and CMV-seropositive.

In this sample, this clone turned up once. A read error may produce the germline difference seen at one junction end. The J gene is TRBJ1-5, the V gene TRBV6-5; D not resolved. This CDR3 contains 14 residues. Germline values: CDR1 MNHEY, CDR2 SVGAGI. DNA of the CDR3: TGTGCCAGCAGTTTGTCAGGCACCAATCGGCCCCAGCATTTT. Translation gives CASSLSGTNRPQHF.

The CDR3 here is CASSEGGYKLAGGHEQYF. CDR3 DNA sequence: TGTGCCAGCAGTGAAGGAGGGTACAAACTAGCGGGAGGGCACGAGCAGTACTTC. The chain couples TRBV6-1 to TRBJ2-7; TRBD2 matches at 13 bases. J was trimmed by 5 bases and V by 1 base; bases with no gene match: 11. Germline CDR1 and CDR2: MNHNS and SASEGT. The CDR3 extends over 18 amino acids.

This clone has more than one count but fewer than ten. The chain employs TRBV27 and TRBJ1-5; D is unclear. From germline, CDR1 is MNHEY and CDR2 SMNVEV (reference sequence). This CDR3 is built from 10 residues. The CDR3 reads CDFSNQPQHF. The CDR3 region has the DNA TGTGACTTTAGCAATCAGCCCCAGCATTTT.

This clone was counted only a few times. The rearrangement joins TRBV6-5 to TRBJ2-4; TRBD1 might be the D (6 bases). CDR3 length: 16 residues. The germline V gene has CDR1 MNHEY and CDR2 SVGAGI. V was pared by 0 bases and J by 7 bases, with 16 bases between. In nucleotides, the CDR3 is TGTGCCAGCAGTTACTCGCCCAGACAGGAGCGGAACATTCAGTACTTC. Translating gives CASSYSPRQERNIQYF.

The chain has TRBV6-1 and TRBJ2-7, with TRBD2 matching over 7 bases. Germline V gene lookup returns CDR1 MNHNS and CDR2 SASEGT. J gave up 0 bases and V 7 bases, and 9 bases lay outside the gene matches. The CDR3 covers 15 residues. The CDR3 DNA reads TGTGCCAGCACATGGGCAGCGGGAAGCTCCTACGAGCAGTACTTC. Its protein is CASTWAAGSSYEQYF.

The V and J genes are TRBV20-1 and TRBJ2-3, with 7 bases fitting TRBD1. Germline-derived CDR1 and CDR2 are DFQATT and SNEGSKA (reference sequence). V lost 6 bases to trimming and J lost 9 bases; unmatched junction nucleotides: 3. CDR3 length: 10 amino acids. In DNA form, the CDR3 reads TGCAGTGCCGACAGGGAGACGCAGTATTTT. Its protein product is CSADRETQYF.

The chain carries TRBV27 and TRBJ2-5; 7 nucleotides line up with TRBD2. Germline CDR1 reads MNHEY; CDR2 reads SMNVEV (reference sequence). This CDR3 is 13 amino acids long. V lost 6 bases and J lost 1; bases outside the gene matches: 2. CDR3 sequence: CASRSSGQETQYF. The CDR3 DNA reads TGTGCCAGCAGGTCTAGCGGCCAAGAGACCCAGTACTTC.

V is TRBV11-2 and J is TRBJ2-7; 9 bases agree with TRBD2. There are 15 residues in the CDR3. CDR1 is SGHAT and CDR2 is FQNNGV in the germline V gene. The J segment lost 7 bases and the V segment lost 1 base, leaving 8 bases of the junction unmatched. In nucleotides, the CDR3 is TGTGCCAGCAGCTTAGGGTGGGGCGGGAGGGGGGAGCAGTACTTC. As protein: CASSLGWGGRGEQYF.

The genes are TRBV15 and TRBJ1-2, with D perhaps TRBD1 (6 bases). Germline CDR1 LNHNV, CDR2 YYDKDF (reference sequence). The length of the CDR3 is 17 residues. Trimming removed 0 bases at V and 3 bases at J, with 17 bases between. The CDR3 DNA sequence: TGTGCCACCAGCAGAGATATTGGGGGGAGGGGGGACTATGGCTACACCTTC. Its protein is CATSRDIGGRGDYGYTF.

The V and J genes are TRBV5-1 and TRBJ1-5; maybe TRBD1 (6 bases). Trimming took off 3 bases at V and 5 bases at J, with 15 bases between the two ends. The CDR3 is 15 residues long. Looked up from germline, CDR1 is SGHRS and CDR2 is YFSETQ. The DNA for the CDR3 is TGCGCCAGCAGCTGGGGAGGGGGACTGGATCAGCCCCAGCATTTT. As protein: CASSWGGGLDQPQHF.

The chain links TRBV7-6 to TRBJ2-3; D not resolved. The CDR3 runs to 13 residues. Germline CDR1 SGHVS, CDR2 FNYEAQ. The V end lost 8 bases, the J end lost 2 bases, and 11 bases lay between the germline ends. CDR3 sequence (DNA): TGTGCCAGCTCCAAGCTGAACACAGATACGCAGTATTTT. This sequence encodes CASSKLNTDTQYF.

The chain joins TRBV19 to TRBJ1-2, with 7 bases identical to TRBD1. V dropped 6 bases and J dropped 5; count of bases not matched to a gene: 6. The length of the CDR3 is 13 residues. CDR1 and CDR2 (germline): LNHDA, SQIVND (reference sequence). The CDR3 loop is CASSPTGVYGYTF. The CDR3 bases are TGTGCCAGTAGCCCTACAGGGGTTTATGGCTACACCTTC.

The chain combines TRBV7-2 with TRBJ2-7, with D possibly matching TRBD2 (6 bases). Trimming took off 2 bases at V and 5 bases at J, with 13 bases between the two ends. There are 14 residues in the CDR3. Germline lookup yields CDR1 SGHTA and CDR2 FQGNSA. In DNA, the CDR3 is TGTGCCAGCAGCTTATACGGGAGAGGCAACGAGCAGTACTTC. Protein sequence: CASSLYGRGNEQYF.

On this clone itself: Different DNA sequences within this sample yield the same CDR3. CDR3 in amino acids: CASSRQGAGETQYF. The CDR3 nucleotides read TGTGCCAGCAGCAGACAGGGGGCAGGAGAGACCCAGTACTTC. The J gene is TRBJ2-5, the V gene TRBV5-4; 10 positions match TRBD1. Germline lookup yields CDR1 SGHNT and CDR2 YYREEE (reference sequence). The trim removed 4 bases at V and 4 bases at J, leaving 4 bases unmatched. The CDR3 is 14 residues long.

The V call is TRBV12-5, the J call TRBJ2-5; D gene unclear. The CDR3 is 13 residues long. V was shortened by 2 bases and J by 4 bases, with 8 bases between the two germline ends. Per germline, CDR1 LGHNT and CDR2 FRNRAP. CDR3 amino acids: CASGLSFLETQYF. CDR3 nucleotides: TGTGCTAGTGGTTTGTCCTTTTTAGAGACCCAGTACTTC.

The CDR3 sequence: CASSFGQVNTGELFF. CDR3 coding DNA: TGTGCCAGCAGCTTTGGGCAGGTGAACACCGGGGAGCTGTTTTTT. This chain links TRBV5-4 with TRBJ2-2; D is unclear. Deletions cut 2 bases from V and 1 base from J, with 9 bases between. This CDR3 region has 15 residues. Looked up from germline, CDR1 is SGHNT and CDR2 is YYREEE (reference sequence). Looking up the rest from reference TRBV5-4 and TRBJ2-2 gives the full variable domain: ETGVTQSPTHLIKTRGQQVTLRCSSQSGHNTVSWYQQALGQGPQFIFQYYREEENGRGNFPPRFSGLQFPNYSSELNVNALELDDSALYLCASSFGQVNTGELFFGEGSRLTVL.

This chain connects TRBV2 to TRBJ2-1; D uncertain. Per the germline V gene, CDR1 is SNHLY and CDR2 is FYNNEI. This CDR3 is 15 amino acids long. V lost 8 bases and J 0 bases, leaving 14 bases between the germline ends. The CDR3, as DNA: TGTGCCAGCCTAAATACCGGTTACTCCTACAATGAGCAGTTCTTC. Amino acids: CASLNTGYSYNEQFF.

Notes on this clone: The sample carries other DNA sequences with the same CDR3. The chain joins TRBV18 to TRBJ2-7, with a possible D match to TRBD1 (6 bases). The germline V gene encodes CDR1 KGHSH and CDR2 LQKENI. Trimming removed 3 bases from V and 4 bases from J, with 10 bases in between. The CDR3 runs 13 residues. The CDR3 region is CASSPRTEYEQYF. CDR3 coding DNA: TGTGCCAGCTCACCTAGGACAGAATACGAGCAGTACTTC.

This rearrangement joins TRBV18 to TRBJ2-7; the D gene is possibly TRBD1 (6 bases). Germline-derived CDR1 and CDR2 are KGHSH and LQKENI. The CDR3 runs 14 residues. Trimming cost V 3 bases and J 3 bases, with 12 bases left between them. DNA for the CDR3: TGTGCCAGCTCACCGCGGACAGTCAGCTACGAGCAGTACTTC. This codes for CASSPRTVSYEQYF.

The CDR3 sequence: CASSYLQRGNYGYTF. In DNA form, the CDR3 reads TGTGCCAGCAGTTACCTCCAGCGGGGGAACTATGGCTACACCTTC. The chain recombines TRBV6-5 with TRBJ1-2; tentatively, D is TRBD1 (5 bases). Germline-derived CDR1 and CDR2 are MNHEY and SVGAGI. V lost 2 bases and J 2 bases, leaving 12 bases between the germline ends. This CDR3 spans 15 amino acids.

This chain connects TRBV28 to TRBJ1-4; 7 nucleotides align to TRBD1. V was clipped by 5 bases and J by 3 bases; unmatched bases: 6. Germline V gives CDR1 MDHEN, CDR2 SYDVKM. The CDR3 consists of 15 residues. As DNA, the CDR3 is TGTGCCAGCAGTAAAGGGGGCAGGGCTAATGAAAAACTGTTTTTT. This translates into CASSKGGRANEKLFF.

The V gene is TRBV7-9, the J gene TRBJ1-1; possibly TRBD1 for D (6 bases). Per the germline V gene, CDR1 is SEHNR and CDR2 is FQNEAQ (reference sequence). The V end lost 2 bases, the J end lost 2 bases, and 12 bases lay between the germline ends. This CDR3 region has 15 residues. Here the CDR3 reads CASSLTGTLNTEAFF. For the CDR3, the DNA is TGTGCCAGCAGCTTAACCGGGACACTCAACACTGAAGCTTTCTTT.

J is TRBJ2-1 and V is TRBV6-5; 7 nucleotides align to TRBD2. Germline CDR1 and CDR2: MNHEY and SVGAGI. CDR3 size: 13 residues. V dropped 6 bases and J dropped 8; count of bases not matched to a gene: 7. The CDR3 region is CASSPWGGYEQFF. For the CDR3, the DNA is TGTGCCAGCAGCCCTTGGGGGGGGTATGAGCAGTTCTTC.

The chain is built from TRBV28 and TRBJ2-7; 7 bases match TRBD1. The CDR3 is made up of 13 amino acids. Trimming removed 4 bases from V and 2 bases from J; junction bases left unmatched: 2. Germline V CDR1 and CDR2: MDHEN, SYDVKM. The CDR3 DNA sequence: TGTGCCAGCAGTTCGGGACAGACCTACGAGCAGTACTTC. Protein: CASSSGQTYEQYF.

V usage is TRBV2 and J usage is TRBJ2-2; D is perhaps TRBD2 (7 bases). The CDR3 spans 14 residues. In germline, CDR1 is SNHLY, CDR2 FYNNEI. Trimming removed 7 bases from V and 4 bases from J, with 13 bases in between. In nucleotides, the CDR3 is TGTGCCAGCAACCCCCGGGGGGCCACCGGGGAGCTGTTTTTT. Residues: CASNPRGATGELFF.

The chain carries TRBV28 and TRBJ2-7; D ambiguous. The V gene lost 9 bases and the J gene lost 2 bases, with 11 bases spanning the gap. The CDR3 covers 12 residues. Looked up from germline, CDR1 is MDHEN and CDR2 is SYDVKM. DNA for the CDR3: TGTGCCAGTGGGCAGCCAACCTACGAGCAGTACTTC. Translation gives CASGQPTYEQYF. The whole variable domain, remainder taken from reference TRBV28 and TRBJ2-7, is DVKVTQSSRYLVKRTGEKVFLECVQDMDHENMFWYRQDPGLGLRLIYFSYDVKMKEKGDIPEGYSVSREKKERFSLILESASTNQTSMYLCASGQPTYEQYFGPGTRLTVT.